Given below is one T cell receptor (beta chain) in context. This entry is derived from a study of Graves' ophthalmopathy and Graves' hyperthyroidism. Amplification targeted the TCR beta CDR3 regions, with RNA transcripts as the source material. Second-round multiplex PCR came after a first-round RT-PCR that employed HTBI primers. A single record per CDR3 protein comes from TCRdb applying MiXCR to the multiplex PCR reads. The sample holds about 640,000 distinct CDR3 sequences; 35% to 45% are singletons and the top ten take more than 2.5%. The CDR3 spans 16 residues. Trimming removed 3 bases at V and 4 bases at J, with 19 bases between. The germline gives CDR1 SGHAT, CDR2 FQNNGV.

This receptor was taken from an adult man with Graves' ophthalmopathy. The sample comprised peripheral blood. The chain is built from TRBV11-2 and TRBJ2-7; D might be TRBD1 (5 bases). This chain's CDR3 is CASSFGRQTLWYEQYF. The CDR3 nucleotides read TGTGCCAGCAGCTTCGGACGACAGACTTTATGGTACGAGCAGTACTTC.